These 30 T cell receptor beta chains share one sample of origin, sequenced in a study of Ad26.COV2.S vaccination and SARS-CoV-2 variants. Profiled with immunoSEQ multiplex PCR; TCRdb holds only in-frame clones, not every one. This sample yields roughly 420,000 clones, of which roughly 87% are seen a single time; about 2.5% belongs to the top ten. Treatment denoted: roughly 20 received Ad26.COV2.S at low or high dose, single or two shots; roughly five received placebo; per-sample allocation not given. Sampling happened 63 days after the first vaccine or placebo injection. This specimen was peripheral blood, taken in a trial of Ad26.COV2.S vaccine versus placebo. The source is a person between 18 and 60 years old who received the Ad26.COV2.S COVID-19 vaccine or a placebo.

J is TRBJ2-7 and V is TRBV27; TRBD2 matches 13 bases. CDR1 and CDR2 (germline): MNHEY, SMNVEV (reference sequence). The CDR3 is made up of 16 amino acids. The ends lost 5 bases at V and 4 bases at J; junction bases unmatched: 8. DNA for the CDR3: TGTGCCAGCAGTCCCCTGGGGGGACTAGCGGGGTACGAGCAGTACGTC. Its protein product is CASSPLGGLAGYEQYV.

The CDR3 sequence is CASSLQDPSTDTQYF. As DNA, the CDR3 is TGCGCCAGCAGCTTGCAGGACCCCTCCACAGATACGCAGTATTTT. The chain joins TRBV5-1 to TRBJ2-3, with D unresolved. CDR3 size: 15 residues. V lost 1 base and J lost 2, with 11 bases in between. CDR1 SGHRS and CDR2 YFSETQ come from the germline V gene.

This chain connects TRBV5-6 to TRBJ2-7; the D call may be TRBD1 or TRBD2 (5 bases each). CDR3 size: 16 residues. V lost 2 bases, J lost 8 bases, and 23 bases lay in between. The germline CDR1 and CDR2 sequences are SGHDT and YYEEEE. The CDR3 DNA is TGTGCCAGCAGCTTTTTCGGTCGATCCGGGGCGGACAAGCAGTACTTC. This encodes CASSFFGRSGADKQYF.

The rearrangement links TRBV2 to TRBJ2-3; D uncertain. In germline, CDR1 is SNHLY, CDR2 FYNNEI. Trimming took off 5 bases at V and 0 bases at J, with 12 bases between the two ends. This CDR3 has 15 residues. The CDR3 region is CASSLILRSTDTQYF. The CDR3 bases are TGTGCCAGCAGTCTTATACTAAGAAGCACAGATACGCAGTATTTT.

This chain connects TRBV19 to TRBJ1-1, with TRBD1 as a possible D gene (5 bases). V dropped 1 base and J dropped 7 bases, with 7 bases sitting between them. The CDR3 runs to 12 residues. The germline V gene has CDR1 LNHDA and CDR2 SQIVND (reference sequence). CDR3 loop: CASSIGQLEAFF. Here the CDR3 DNA reads TGTGCCAGTAGTATAGGACAGCTTGAAGCTTTCTTT.

The V gene is TRBV4-2, the J gene TRBJ2-5; D could derive from TRBD1 or TRBD2 (5 bases each). Trimming shortened V by 5 bases and J by 2 bases, and 15 bases separated the two germline ends. This CDR3 has 15 residues. Germline V gene data show CDR1 as LGHNA and CDR2 as YNFKEQ. CDR3 sequence: CASSKGRTRQETQYF. CDR3 sequence (DNA): TGTGCCAGCAGCAAGGGACGGACGCGTCAAGAGACCCAGTACTTC.

The chain has TRBV4-2 and TRBJ2-3; D is unclear. V lost 0 bases, J lost 6 bases, and 10 bases lay in between. The length of the CDR3 is 14 residues. The V gene's germline CDR1 is LGHNA and CDR2 YNFKEQ. The DNA of the CDR3 is TGTGCCAGCAGCCAAGATAGGCCCGGCGATACGCAGTATTTT. This gives the protein CASSQDRPGDTQYF.

This clone occurred once. The sample contains more than one DNA sequence encoding this CDR3. The chain carries TRBV7-2 and TRBJ2-2; a possible D gene is TRBD2 (5 bases). V lost 2 bases, J lost 6 bases, and 10 bases lay in between. The CDR3 sequence is 14 residues long. Germline-derived CDR1 and CDR2 are SGHTA and FQGNSA. For the CDR3, the DNA is TGTGCCAGCAGCTTAAATGCGGGCCCCGGGGAGCTGTTTTTT. Encoded protein: CASSLNAGPGELFF. Combining the CDR3 with reference TRBV7-2 and TRBJ2-2 gives the whole variable domain GAGVSQSPSNKVTEKGKDVELRCDPISGHTALYWYRQSLGQGLEFLIYFQGNSAPDKSGLPSDRFSAERTGGSVSTLTIQRTQQEDSAVYLCASSLNAGPGELFFGEGSRLTVL.

J is TRBJ1-6 and V is TRBV6-5, with D hard to call. CDR1 is MNHEY, CDR2 SVGAGI, per germline. This CDR3 region has 15 residues. Between the trimmed V and J ends, which lost 10 bases and 10 bases, there was a span of 23 bases. The CDR3 DNA is TGTGCCACAAGGACGGACCTCATTAGGTGGTCACCCCTCCACTTT. This translates into CATRTDLIRWSPLHF.

This clone turned up a few times. The chain is built from TRBV11-3 and TRBJ1-2; no reliable D call. The CDR3 sequence is 15 residues long. Germline CDR1 and CDR2: SGHNT and YENEEA. Trimming shortened V by 5 bases and J by 4 bases, and 17 bases separated the two germline ends. DNA of the CDR3: TGTGCCAGCAGCCCGGGAACCCATAAAGCCTATGGCTACACCTTC. Residues: CASSPGTHKAYGYTF.

The chain uses TRBV4-1 and TRBJ2-5; TRBD2 matches at 12 bases. Germline V gives CDR1 MGHRA, CDR2 YSYEKL. This CDR3 has 22 residues. With 0 bases clipped from V and 5 bases from J, the junction kept 22 bases outside the gene matches. The CDR3 protein is CASSQEAGRFSASGGARETQYF. CDR3 bases: TGCGCCAGCAGCCAAGAAGCCGGCCGATTCAGTGCTAGCGGGGGGGCCCGGGAGACCCAGTACTTC.

This chain links TRBV9 with TRBJ1-4; D perhaps matches TRBD1 (6 bases). Trimming pared 0 bases from V and 4 bases from J, leaving 13 bases between. Germline CDR1 SGDLS, CDR2 YYNGEE. The CDR3 runs 16 residues. The CDR3 bases are TGTGCCAGCAGCGTAGGTCTGGACAGCTTTAATGAAAAACTGTTTTTT. Translating it yields CASSVGLDSFNEKLFF.

J is TRBJ2-1 and V is TRBV6-6, with TRBD2 matching over 11 bases. CDR3 length: 15 residues. V lost 3 bases to trimming and J lost 10 bases; unmatched junction nucleotides: 8. Germline V gene lookup returns CDR1 MNHNY and CDR2 SVGAGI (reference sequence). The CDR3: CASSYGTSGYGEQFF. The CDR3 DNA sequence: TGTGCCAGCAGTTATGGGACTAGCGGCTACGGGGAGCAGTTCTTC.

CDR3 sequence (DNA): TGTGCCAGCAGCCGATGGACACAAAATCAGCCCCAGCATTTT. Its protein product is CASSRWTQNQPQHF. The gene calls are TRBV5-8 and TRBJ1-5; tentative D call: TRBD1 (5 bases). Germline V lookup: CDR1 SGHTS, CDR2 YDEGEE. This CDR3 has 14 residues. V lost 4 bases to trimming and J lost 4 bases, with 12 bases between them.

The rearrangement joins TRBV4-3 to TRBJ1-1, with unresolved D. V lost 0 bases and J 10 bases, leaving 12 bases between the germline ends. The CDR3 loop spans 13 amino acids. Germline CDR1 and CDR2: LGHNA and YSLEER. CDR3 bases: TGCGCCAGCAGCCAAGATCTTGGGAGGAGAGCTTTCTTT. This codes for CASSQDLGRRAFF.

This clone was picked up one time. The chain recombines TRBV5-1 with TRBJ1-2; maybe TRBD1 (6 bases). The CDR3 is 14 amino acids. The V gene's germline CDR1 is SGHRS and CDR2 YFSETQ. The V end was cut by 0 bases, the J end by 3 bases, with 9 bases between. CDR3 bases: TGCGCCAGCAGCTTGGGACAGGAGGACTATGGCTACACCTTC. It translates to CASSLGQEDYGYTF.

The genes are TRBV6-5 and TRBJ1-1, with 8 bases aligning to TRBD1. CDR1 and CDR2 (germline): MNHEY, SVGAGI. With 4 bases clipped from V and 5 bases from J, the junction kept 3 bases outside the gene matches. CDR3 length: 13 residues. CDR3 bases: TGTGCCAGCAGTTCAGGGGGCGGAACTGAAGCTTTCTTT. This codes for CASSSGGGTEAFF.

This clone was seen a single time. CDR3 coding DNA: TGTGCCAGCAGCCCGGGCCTCCGGGCTAATGAAAAACTGTTTTTT. Translation: CASSPGLRANEKLFF. V usage is TRBV16 and J usage is TRBJ1-4; D gene unclear. Germline V gives CDR1 KGHSY, CDR2 FQNENV. CDR3 length: 15 amino acids. V gave up 4 bases and J gave up 3 bases, with 12 bases separating them.

V usage is TRBV6-6 and J usage is TRBJ1-1, with D uncertain. This CDR3 has 14 amino acids. The germline V and J ends were trimmed by 2 bases and 0 bases, with 7 bases remaining between them. Germline CDR1 is MNHNY and CDR2 is SVGAGI (reference sequence). The DNA for the CDR3 is TGTGCCAGCAGTTACGCGGGGATGAACACTGAAGCTTTCTTT. This gives the protein CASSYAGMNTEAFF.

The CDR3 sequence is CASSGVAGYTGELFF. The CDR3 nucleotides are TGTGCCAGCAGTGGGGTAGCGGGGTACACCGGGGAGCTGTTTTTT. The chain joins TRBV9 to TRBJ2-2; 8 nucleotides match TRBD2. Trimming at V came to 5 bases and at J to 3 bases, leaving 6 bases not matched to a gene. The CDR3 contains 15 residues. Germline CDR1 reads SGDLS; CDR2 reads YYNGEE.

The rearrangement links TRBV6-6 to TRBJ2-7; 11 nucleotides match TRBD2. Germline CDR1 reads MNHNY; CDR2 reads SVGAGI (reference sequence). The trim removed 6 bases at V and 3 bases at J, leaving 7 bases unmatched. CDR3 size: 15 residues. The CDR3, as DNA: TGTGCCAGCAGGAGACTAGCGGGACCCCTCTACGAGCAGTACGTC. This translates into CASRRLAGPLYEQYV.

The chain recombines TRBV7-9 with TRBJ2-7; 7 bases fit TRBD1. There are 12 residues in the CDR3. After removal of 8 bases from V and 0 bases from J, the junction contained 1 base not matched to a gene. Germline V gene sequence: CDR1 SEHNR, CDR2 FQNEAQ (reference sequence). CDR3 residues: CASRDSSYEQYV. The CDR3 coding sequence is TGTGCCAGCCGGGACAGCTCCTACGAGCAGTACGTC.

The chain uses TRBV10-3 and TRBJ1-2; 10 bases match TRBD1. CDR3 length: 11 residues. Germline V gene data show CDR1 as ENHRY and CDR2 as SYGVKD. V lost 9 bases to trimming and J lost 5 bases; unmatched junction nucleotides: 0. The DNA of the CDR3 is TGTGCCATGGGACAGGGGTATGGCTACACCTTC. Translating gives CAMGQGYGYTF.

V usage is TRBV6-1 and J usage is TRBJ2-2, with D perhaps TRBD2 (5 bases). Germline V CDR1 and CDR2: MNHNS, SASEGT. The CDR3 extends over 13 amino acids. V was trimmed by 3 bases and J by 6 bases, leaving 8 bases between them. The CDR3 is CASSDTRAGELFF. As DNA, the CDR3 is TGTGCCAGCAGTGATACTAGGGCCGGGGAGCTGTTTTTT.

This clone was seen once. The chain links TRBV7-2 to TRBJ1-3, with 9 positions matching TRBD1. J gave up 4 bases and V 1 base, and 2 bases lay outside the gene matches. The CDR3 is made up of 15 amino acids. Per germline, CDR1 SGHTA and CDR2 FQGNSA. The CDR3 protein is CASSLGGTGGNTIYF. The DNA of the CDR3 is TGTGCCAGCAGCTTAGGTGGGACAGGGGGAAACACCATATATTTT.

The chain joins TRBV5-6 to TRBJ1-6; TRBD1 is a possible D gene (5 bases). Trimming stripped 6 bases from V and 9 bases from J, with 10 bases between. Germline CDR1 SGHDT, CDR2 YYEEEE. This CDR3 spans 12 amino acids. In DNA, the CDR3 is TGTGCCAGCACCTACGGGGGTTCACCCCTCCACTTT. Its protein is CASTYGGSPLHF.

The chain joins TRBV18 to TRBJ1-5; tentatively, D is TRBD1 (5 bases). The CDR3 spans 15 residues. Germline V gives CDR1 KGHSH, CDR2 LQKENI. V lost 3 bases and J lost 0, with 9 bases in between. CDR3 sequence reads: CASSPRGISNQPQHF. The CDR3 nucleotides read TGTGCCAGCTCACCCCGGGGCATTAGCAATCAGCCCCAGCATTTT.

V and J are TRBV5-4 and TRBJ2-3; 12 bases agree with TRBD2. Germline trimming cut 5 bases from V and 5 bases from J; bases unmatched to any gene: 9. Germline CDR1 reads SGHNT; CDR2 reads YYREEE (reference sequence). This CDR3 is 16 amino acids long. The CDR3 region has the DNA TGTGCCAGCAGGGAACGACTAGCGGGGGCTTTAGATACGCAGTATTTT. As protein: CASRERLAGALDTQYF.

CDR3 nucleotides: TGTGCCAGCAGTTACTCGGCTAGGCCCAATGAGCAGTTCTTC. Amino acid sequence: CASSYSARPNEQFF. The rearrangement joins TRBV6-5 to TRBJ2-1; D not resolved. This CDR3 comprises 14 residues. Germline loops: CDR1 MNHEY, CDR2 SVGAGI. Trimming shortened V by 0 bases and J by 6 bases, and 9 bases separated the two germline ends.

The chain combines TRBV6-5 with TRBJ1-3, with no clear D. The ends were cut back, 8 bases at V and 5 bases at J, with 7 bases in the middle. The CDR3 runs to 11 residues. Germline V gene sequence: CDR1 MNHEY, CDR2 SVGAGI. CDR3 sequence: CASRLRNTIYF. CDR3 DNA: TGTGCCAGCCGGCTCCGAAACACCATATATTTT.